These 10 T cell receptor beta chains share one sample of origin, sequenced in a study of read filtering for tumor transcriptome and immune sequencing. The library was built from around 400 ng RNA with molecular barcoded adaptors for alpha/delta and beta/gamma chains. TCRdb independently ran MiXCR on the reads; one entry per CDR3 protein. The table records some 130,000 distinct CDR3 sequences, around 13% of them present only once. Sequenced sample: a population of CD138-negative cells sorted from bone marrow. These receptors originate from a donor over 35 with multiple myeloma.

As regards this clonotype: A much larger clonotype is one base distant, so this may be a read error. The V gene is TRBV6-2 or TRBV6-3, the J gene TRBJ2-5, with a weak D call TRBD2 (5 bases). CDR3 length: 14 amino acids. V was pared by 5 bases and J by 5 bases, with 15 bases between. Per germline, CDR1 MNHEY and CDR2 SVGEGT. The CDR3 sequence: CASSRTCGSETQYF. The DNA for the CDR3 is TGTGCCAGCAGTCGGACTTGTGGGTCTGAGACCCAGTACTTC.

The table lists this clonotype with many counts. The chain couples TRBV28 to TRBJ2-7; 9 bases agree with TRBD2. The V gene's germline CDR1 is MDHEN and CDR2 SYDVKM. The V and J ends lost 3 bases and 4 bases, in that order; junction bases with no gene match: 10. CDR3 size: 16 residues. The CDR3 reads CASSFGASGNWYEQYF. The CDR3 coding sequence is TGTGCCAGCAGTTTCGGGGCTAGCGGGAATTGGTACGAGCAGTACTTC.

This clonotype was found many times. The chain recombines TRBV6-6 with TRBJ1-1; maybe TRBD1 (6 bases). The CDR3 spans 14 residues. The germline V gene encodes CDR1 MNHNY and CDR2 SVGAGI (reference sequence). V lost 2 bases, J lost 1 base, and 8 bases lay in between. The CDR3: CASSYGQKNTEAFF. The CDR3 DNA sequence: TGTGCCAGCAGTTACGGACAGAAGAACACTGAAGCTTTCTTT.

This clonotype was counted ten times or more. The chain combines TRBV5-1 with TRBJ2-6; 10 nucleotides align to TRBD1. The germline gives CDR1 SGHRS, CDR2 YFSETQ. Unmatched junction bases numbered 5, after V lost 3 bases and J lost 2 bases. The CDR3 covers 17 residues. The CDR3 coding sequence is TGCGCCAGCAGCTGGGGGGACAGGGGCACTGGGGCCAACGTCCTGACTTTC. Its translation: CASSWGDRGTGANVLTF.

The chain links TRBV20-1 to TRBJ1-5, with 8 bases identical to TRBD1. The germline V gene has CDR1 DFQATT and CDR2 SNEGSKA (reference sequence). There are 13 residues in the CDR3. The V and J ends lost 3 bases and 6 bases, in that order; junction bases with no gene match: 4. The CDR3 spells CSARTGAGQPQHF. In nucleotides, the CDR3 is TGCAGTGCTAGGACAGGGGCGGGTCAGCCCCAGCATTTT.

This clonotype was recorded many times. This chain connects TRBV20-1 to TRBJ2-5, with TRBD1 identical over 7 bases. V trimming: 0 bases; J trimming: 2 bases; junction bases outside the gene matches: 6. Germline CDR1 reads DFQATT; CDR2 reads SNEGSKA (reference sequence). This CDR3 region has 15 residues. DNA of the CDR3: TGCAGTGCTAGAGATCGAGTCAGGGGGCAAGAGACCCAGTACTTC. The encoded protein is CSARDRVRGQETQYF.

This chain uses TRBV6-5 with TRBJ2-1, with TRBD2 matching over 10 bases. The germline gives CDR1 MNHEY, CDR2 SVGAGI. Trimming at V came to 0 bases and at J to 9 bases, leaving 17 bases not matched to a gene. The CDR3 consists of 19 residues. CDR3: CASSYSGLAGEGKHGEQFF. CDR3 sequence (DNA): TGTGCCAGCAGTTACTCCGGGCTAGCGGGGGAAGGGAAACACGGTGAGCAGTTCTTC.

V gene TRBV11-1 combines with J gene TRBJ2-5; D not certain. Germline CDR1 is SGHAT and CDR2 is FQDESV (reference sequence). V was shortened by 4 bases and J by 1 base, with 13 bases between the two germline ends. The CDR3 has 15 amino acids. The CDR3 DNA follows: TGTGCCAGCAGCTGGGTCGGGCCCTCCCAAGAGACCCAGTACTTC. This sequence encodes CASSWVGPSQETQYF.

This clonotype was found many times. V usage is TRBV5-1 and J usage is TRBJ2-1; unclear D gene. V gave up 1 base and J gave up 2 bases, with 10 bases separating them. In germline, CDR1 is SGHRS, CDR2 YFSETQ. CDR3 length: 15 residues. CDR3 amino acids: CASSLNRPTYNEQFF. CDR3 DNA: TGCGCCAGCAGCTTGAACCGCCCAACCTACAATGAGCAGTTCTTC.

As concerns this clonotype: A much larger clone differs from this one at a single base, so this may be a read error. No conserved phenylalanine or tryptophan is present at the end of the CDR3, so a read error is the likely explanation. The V and J genes are TRBV11-2 and TRBJ2-1; 8 bases map to TRBD1. This CDR3 has 14 amino acids. From germline, CDR1 is SGHAT and CDR2 FQNNGV. The V gene end was trimmed by 6 bases and the J gene end by 5 bases; junction bases not matched to a gene: 6. The CDR3: CASRPDRDHNEQFL. CDR3 coding DNA: TGTGCCAGCAGACCGGACAGGGACCACAATGAGCAGTTCCTC.